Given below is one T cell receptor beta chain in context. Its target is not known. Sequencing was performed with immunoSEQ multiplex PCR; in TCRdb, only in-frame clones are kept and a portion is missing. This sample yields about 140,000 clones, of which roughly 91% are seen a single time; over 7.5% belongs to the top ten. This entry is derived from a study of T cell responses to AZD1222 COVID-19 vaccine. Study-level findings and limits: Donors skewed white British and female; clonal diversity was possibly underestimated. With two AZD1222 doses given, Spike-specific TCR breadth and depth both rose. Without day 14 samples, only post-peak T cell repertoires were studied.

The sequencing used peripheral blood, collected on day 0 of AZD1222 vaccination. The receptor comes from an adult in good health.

CDR3 sequence (DNA): TGTGCTAGTGGTTTGGGGAATTGGGCAGGCACTGAAGCTTTCTTT. This gives the protein CASGLGNWAGTEAFF. The rearrangement links TRBV12-5 to TRBJ1-1, with D hard to call. With 1 base removed from V and 4 bases from J, the gap between germline ends came to 13 bases. The germline V gene has CDR1 LGHNT and CDR2 FRNRAP. The length of the CDR3 is 15 residues.